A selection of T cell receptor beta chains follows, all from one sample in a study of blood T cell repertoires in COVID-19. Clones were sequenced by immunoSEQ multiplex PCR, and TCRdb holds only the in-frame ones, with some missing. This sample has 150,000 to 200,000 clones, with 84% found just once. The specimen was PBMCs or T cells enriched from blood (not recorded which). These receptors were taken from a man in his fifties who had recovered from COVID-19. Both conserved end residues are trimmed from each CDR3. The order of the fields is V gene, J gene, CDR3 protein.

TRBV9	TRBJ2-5	ASSVRGWGETQY
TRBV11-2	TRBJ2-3	ASTRAGGGGLTDTQY
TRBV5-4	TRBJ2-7	ASSPGTVGYEQY
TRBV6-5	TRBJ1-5	ASSKGQNQPQH
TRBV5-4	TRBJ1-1	ASSLETSVSEAF
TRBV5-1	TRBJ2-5	ASSAGGHLSETQY
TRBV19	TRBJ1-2	AGQRRTAKGNYGYT
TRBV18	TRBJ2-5	ASSSLAIQETQY
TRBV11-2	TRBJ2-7	ASSLEGGTSGEYFPYEQY
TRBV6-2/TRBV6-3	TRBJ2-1	ASSQGLAYEQF
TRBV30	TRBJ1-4	AWSRQGTNEKLF
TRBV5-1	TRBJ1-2	ASSKGTGGANGYT
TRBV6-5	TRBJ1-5	ASSYSLSNNQPQH
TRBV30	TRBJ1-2	AWRRVSYGYT
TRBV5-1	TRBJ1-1	ASSLAGTRNTEAF
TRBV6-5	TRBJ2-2	ASSRDRGDTGELF
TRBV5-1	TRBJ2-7	ASSLVLPSGGEQY
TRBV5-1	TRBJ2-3	ASSPGTSGGVWSDTQY
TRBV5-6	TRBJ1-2	ASSLVGQGANYGYT
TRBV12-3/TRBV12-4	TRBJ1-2	ASSQGASGYT
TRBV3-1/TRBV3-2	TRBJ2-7	ASSHSYEQY
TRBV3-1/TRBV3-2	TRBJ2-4	ASSKATGGNNIQY
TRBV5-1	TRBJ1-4	ASSPGGTGGTNEKLF
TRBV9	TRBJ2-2	ASSPWTNTGELF
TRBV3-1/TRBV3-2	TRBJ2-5	ASSPNGDRGRGETQY
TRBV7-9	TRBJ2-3	ASSPFLGQPDTQY
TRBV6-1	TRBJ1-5	ASSEAITPGNQPQH
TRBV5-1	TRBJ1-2	ASSLQDGAGGGYT
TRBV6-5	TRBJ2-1	ASRTGLVAQF
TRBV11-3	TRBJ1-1	ASSLGQGNTEAF
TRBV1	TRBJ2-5	TSSQDKRGGRETQY
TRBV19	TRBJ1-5	ASMPQGANQPQH
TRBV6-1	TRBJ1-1	ASREGTFTEAF
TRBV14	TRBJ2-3	ASSQDGPAILAGGRDTQY
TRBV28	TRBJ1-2	ASSPYTGNGYT
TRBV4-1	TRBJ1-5	ASSPHGGTDNQPQH
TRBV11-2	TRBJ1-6	ASSSTGVVLSYNSPLH
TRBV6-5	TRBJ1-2	ASSPANRGSYGYT
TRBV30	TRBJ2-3	AWKPGLHTDTQY
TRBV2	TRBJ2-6	ASSRAQGLSGANVLT
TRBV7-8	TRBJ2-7	ASSLVGTASTYTYEQY
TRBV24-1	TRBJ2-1	ATSDPSGDGGNEQF
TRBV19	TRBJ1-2	ASSIVRDSRTAYGYT
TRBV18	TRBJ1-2	ASADRGSYGYT
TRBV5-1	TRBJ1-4	ASREGTNEKLF
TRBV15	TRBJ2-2	ATSRVGTRNTGELF
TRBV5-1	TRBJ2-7	ASSYRNRDRGSNKFYEQY
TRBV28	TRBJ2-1	ASSLPAGGRDEQF
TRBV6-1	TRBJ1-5	ASSEAPRSNQPQH
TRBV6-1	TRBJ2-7	ASSEAGADRPY
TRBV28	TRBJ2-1	ASSLGAGGTHEQF